The 18 T cell receptor beta chains given below trace back to one sample, sequenced in a study of a mutant IDH1 vaccine in newly diagnosed glioma (dated by TCRdb to the early 2020s). Their antigens are not known. The library was made by the immunoSEQ multiplex PCR assay. TCRdb stores this immuneACCESS table with in-frame sequences only. Part of the clones is absent; in the studies checked, under half of the shortfall reflects unresolved V genes, and no reason is known for the rest. Across this sample there are fewer than 35,000 clones, with 78% seen only once. The ten largest clones capture over 9% of the sample. The time point label here, explained by the study, means: week 35, safety follow-up. A 20-mer mutant IDH1 peptide at 300 micrograms in Montanide made up each vaccine dose, which was injected subcutaneously together with topical imiquimod. The sample was PBMCs, taken from a glioma patient whose treatment included an IDH1 peptide vaccine. The receptor source for this set is a woman aged 40 to 55 with glioma.

This clone turned up a few times. The chain has TRBV5-1 and TRBJ1-1; tentative D call: TRBD1 (5 bases). Germline V gene lookup returns CDR1 SGHRS and CDR2 YFSETQ. The ends were cut back, 4 bases at V and 5 bases at J, with 12 bases in the middle. There are 13 residues in the CDR3. The CDR3 DNA is TGCGCCAGCAGCAAGTCTTGGGGGACTGAAGCTTTCTTT. Encoded protein: CASSKSWGTEAFF.

In its sample, this clone was seen once. The V call is TRBV5-5, the J call TRBJ2-3; 10 nucleotides match TRBD2. V shed 2 bases and J 1 base; nucleotides not matched to a gene: 10. Per germline, CDR1 SGHKS and CDR2 YYEKEE (reference sequence). There are 18 residues in the CDR3. CDR3 sequence (DNA): TGTGCCAGCAGCTTTCCTATGCTAGCGGGGGTGGGCACAGATACGCAGTATTTT. This codes for CASSFPMLAGVGTDTQYF.

This clone was seen a few times. This rearrangement joins TRBV29-1 to TRBJ1-2, with D unresolved. V lost 4 bases, J lost 0 bases, and 9 bases lay in between. This CDR3 contains 13 residues. CDR1 is SQVTM, CDR2 ANQGSEA, per germline. CDR3 in DNA: TGCAGCGTTGCCCTCGCCGCTAACTATGGCTACACCTTC. It yields the protein CSVALAANYGYTF.

As regards this clone: A read error may produce the germline difference seen at one junction end. The rearrangement uses TRBV7-9 and TRBJ2-7; D is uncertain. CDR1 and CDR2 (germline): SEHNR, FQNEAQ (reference sequence). CDR3 length: 11 amino acids. The CDR3 is CASSLGGTVTF. The CDR3 region has the DNA TGTGCCAGCAGCTTAGGGGGAACCGTAACCTTC.

The table lists this clone with a few counts. The V call is TRBV7-9, the J call TRBJ1-3; D uncertain. This CDR3 has 12 residues. Trimming cost V 5 bases and J 2 bases, with 4 bases left between them. Germline values: CDR1 SEHNR, CDR2 FQNEAQ (reference sequence). This CDR3 is CASSQTGNTIYF. The CDR3 region has the DNA TGTGCCAGCAGCCAGACTGGAAACACCATATATTTT.

The chain is built from TRBV27 and TRBJ1-1; D is perhaps TRBD1 (6 bases). Trimming stripped 8 bases from V and 7 bases from J, with 11 bases between. From germline, CDR1 is MNHEY and CDR2 SMNVEV (reference sequence). The CDR3 totals 11 residues. This chain's CDR3 is CASHLRGEAFF. The CDR3 bases are TGTGCCAGCCACCTCAGGGGTGAAGCTTTCTTT.

This clone came up once. The gene calls are TRBV2 and TRBJ2-7; 7 bases are a match to TRBD2. CDR3 size: 14 residues. Germline CDR1 reads SNHLY; CDR2 reads FYNNEI. V shed 6 bases and J 0 bases; nucleotides not matched to a gene: 5. The CDR3 DNA is TGTGCCAGCAGGGGGCGGGGGAGCTCCTACGAGCAGTACTTC. Residues: CASRGRGSSYEQYF.

The rearrangement links TRBV30 to TRBJ2-6; tentatively, D is TRBD1 or TRBD2 (5 bases each). Deletions cut 7 bases from V and 0 bases from J, with 19 bases between. The CDR3 extends over 17 amino acids. Germline V lookup: CDR1 GTSNPN, CDR2 SVGIG (reference sequence). This chain's CDR3 is CAYLIGTSLSGANVLTF. In DNA, the CDR3 is TGTGCCTACCTGATCGGGACCTCTCTCTCTGGGGCCAACGTCCTGACTTTC.

The chain recombines TRBV5-1 with TRBJ1-1; maybe TRBD1 (5 bases). V lost 6 bases and J lost 4, with 16 bases in between. The CDR3 is 14 residues long. Germline CDR1 is SGHRS and CDR2 is YFSETQ. As DNA, the CDR3 is TGCGCCAGCACCTCGGGGGACGGGGGCACTGAAGCTTTCTTT. This gives the protein CASTSGDGGTEAFF.

The chain is built from TRBV19 and TRBJ2-7; possibly TRBD1 for D (6 bases). CDR1 is LNHDA and CDR2 is SQIVND in the germline V gene (reference sequence). Trimming took 3 bases from V and 3 from J, leaving 12 bases between them. The length of the CDR3 is 14 residues. DNA of the CDR3: TGTGCCAGTAGTATCTCAGGGGAAGGCTACGAGCAGTACTTC. Its translation: CASSISGEGYEQYF. The whole variable domain, filled in from reference TRBV19 and TRBJ2-7, reads DGGITQSPKYLFRKEGQNVTLSCEQNLNHDAMYWYRQDPGQGLRLIYYSQIVNDFQKGDIAEGYSVSREKKESFPLTVTSAQKNPTAFYLCASSISGEGYEQYFGPGTRLTVT.

This chain connects TRBV10-3 to TRBJ1-6; the match to TRBD1 covers 8 bases. CDR3 length: 14 residues. Per germline, CDR1 ENHRY and CDR2 SYGVKD. Trimming removed 4 bases from V and 8 bases from J; junction bases left unmatched: 4. The CDR3 loop reads CAISADRDHSPLHF. The CDR3 DNA follows: TGTGCCATCAGTGCGGACAGGGACCATTCACCCCTCCACTTT.

The gene calls are TRBV7-9 and TRBJ2-1; weak D call: TRBD2 (5 bases). V lost 3 bases and J lost 9, with 12 bases in between. The CDR3 loop spans 13 amino acids. Germline V gene lookup returns CDR1 SEHNR and CDR2 FQNEAQ (reference sequence). This CDR3 is CASSLSRSGEQFF. The CDR3 bases are TGTGCCAGCAGCTTGAGTAGAAGCGGTGAGCAGTTCTTC.

The rearrangement uses TRBV27 and TRBJ1-1, with 7 nucleotides matching TRBD1. CDR3 length: 14 amino acids. The V gene end was trimmed by 5 bases and the J gene end by 5 bases; junction bases not matched to a gene: 8. The germline CDR1 and CDR2 sequences are MNHEY and SMNVEV (reference sequence). The CDR3 DNA sequence: TGTGCCAGCAGTGTACAGGGGTATGGGACTGAAGCTTTCTTT. It translates to CASSVQGYGTEAFF.

This chain uses TRBV19 with TRBJ2-1; TRBD1 might be the D (6 bases). From germline, CDR1 is LNHDA and CDR2 SQIVND (reference sequence). The V end was cut by 3 bases, the J end by 5 bases, with 11 bases between. The length of the CDR3 is 14 residues. CDR3 in DNA: TGTGCCAGTAGTATTGGGGCAGGGGACAATGAGCAGTTCTTC. Its translation is CASSIGAGDNEQFF. The full variable domain, completed using reference TRBV19 and TRBJ2-1, is DGGITQSPKYLFRKEGQNVTLSCEQNLNHDAMYWYRQDPGQGLRLIYYSQIVNDFQKGDIAEGYSVSREKKESFPLTVTSAQKNPTAFYLCASSIGAGDNEQFFGPGTRLTVL.

This sequence joins TRBV2 and TRBJ1-5; D is perhaps TRBD1 (5 bases). Germline V gene sequence: CDR1 SNHLY, CDR2 FYNNEI. The CDR3 totals 14 residues. The V end was cut by 7 bases, the J end by 0 bases, with 10 bases between. CDR3 in amino acids: CASTRTNSNQPQHF. Here the CDR3 DNA reads TGTGCCAGCACGCGGACAAATAGCAATCAGCCCCAGCATTTT.

The J gene is TRBJ1-2, the V gene TRBV7-2, with unresolved D. Germline V CDR1 and CDR2: SGHTA, FQGNSA. The CDR3 is made up of 15 amino acids. The V end lost 1 base, the J end lost 3 bases, and 12 bases lay between the germline ends. Here the CDR3 DNA reads TGTGCCAGCAGCTTAGACCGGGTCGATGACTATGGCTACACCTTC. Amino acids: CASSLDRVDDYGYTF.

V is TRBV30 and J is TRBJ2-3, with D tentatively TRBD1 or TRBD2 (5 bases each). CDR1 is GTSNPN, CDR2 SVGIG, per germline (reference sequence). V was pared by 0 bases and J by 1 base, with 11 bases between. CDR3 length: 15 amino acids. CDR3 DNA sequence: TGTGCCTGGAGTGTACGACGGGGCGGCACAGATACGCAGTATTTT. Its protein product is CAWSVRRGGTDTQYF.

The chain is built from TRBV5-1 and TRBJ2-2; 9 nucleotides agree with TRBD1. The junction had 4 bases not matched to a gene; V was cut back by 4 bases and J by 6 bases. The CDR3 runs to 14 residues. Germline lookup yields CDR1 SGHRS and CDR2 YFSETQ. CDR3 coding DNA: TGCGCCAGCAGCGTACAGGGGGCCTCCGGGGAGCTGTTTTTT. Protein: CASSVQGASGELFF. The entire variable domain, with the rest obtained from reference TRBV5-1 and TRBJ2-2, is as follows: KAGVTQTPRYLIKTRGQQVTLSCSPISGHRSVSWYQQTPGQGLQFLFEYFSETQRNKGNFPGRFSGRQFSNSRSEMNVSTLELGDSALYLCASSVQGASGELFFGEGSRLTVL.